Each of the 4 T cell receptor beta chains below was sequenced from the same sample in a study of blood T cell repertoires in COVID-19. Assay used: immunoSEQ multiplex PCR; TCRdb lists only in-frame clones, some missing. The sample has roughly 250,000 clones, 65% to 90% seen once; the top ten hold 4.5% to 6%. The sample taken for sequencing was peripheral blood. The receptor set was obtained from a woman older than 75 with active or convalescent COVID-19.

The chain links TRBV5-1 to TRBJ1-6, with 10 bases aligning to TRBD1. V shed 0 bases, J shed 7 bases, and the junction held 1 base outside the gene matches. The CDR3 sequence is 15 residues long. Germline V gene lookup returns CDR1 SGHRS and CDR2 YFSETQ. CDR3 sequence: CASSLGQGANSPLHF. In DNA, the CDR3 is TGCGCCAGCAGCTTGGGACAGGGGGCGAATTCACCCCTCCACTTT.

The chain is built from TRBV7-2 and TRBJ1-5, with D uncertain. Trimming left V 3 bases short and J 5 bases short, with 8 bases between. The CDR3 contains 13 residues. Germline CDR1 and CDR2: SGHTA and FQGNSA. The CDR3 DNA is TGTGCCAGCAGCTTGGTCCGGGATCAGCCCCAGCATTTT. This codes for CASSLVRDQPQHF.

This chain connects TRBV19 to TRBJ1-3, with 9 bases lining up with TRBD1. Germline V gene data show CDR1 as LNHDA and CDR2 as SQIVND (reference sequence). V dropped 7 bases and J dropped 1; count of bases not matched to a gene: 14. The CDR3 sequence is 18 residues long. DNA for the CDR3: TGTGCCAGTACCTCACGGGACAGGGTCTTCGGTTCTGGAAACACCATATATTTT. Amino acid sequence: CASTSRDRVFGSGNTIYF.

The genes are TRBV27 and TRBJ1-1; the match to TRBD1 covers 7 bases. Trimming took 6 bases from V and 4 from J; bases not matched to a gene: 8. The CDR3 consists of 14 residues. The V gene's germline CDR1 is MNHEY and CDR2 SMNVEV (reference sequence). The CDR3 nucleotides are TGTGCCAGCAGCTTCACAGGGGATGGCACTGAAGCTTTCTTT. It specifies CASSFTGDGTEAFF.